Described below is a single T cell receptor beta chain sequence and its context. The germline V gene encodes CDR1 SGHTA and CDR2 FQGNSA. Trimming pared 5 bases from V and 6 bases from J, leaving 11 bases between. This CDR3 is built from 13 residues. This sample was taken from a study of cytomegalovirus exposure and HLA in healthy donors. This PCR relied on a set of 60 Vbeta primers and 13 Jbeta primers. The table came from immunoSEQ multiplex PCR; TCRdb's copy has only in-frame clones and leaves some out. This sample yields 150,000 to 170,000 clones, of which about three quarters are seen a single time; about 1.3% belongs to the top ten.

Material: PBMCs. The clonotype was recovered from a man between 18 and 29 years old in good health and CMV-seronegative. The chain recombines TRBV7-2 with TRBJ2-4; D may be TRBD1 (6 bases). The DNA for the CDR3 is TGTGCCAGCAGCCAGGGGCTGGGAAACATTCAGTACTTC. Its protein product is CASSQGLGNIQYF.